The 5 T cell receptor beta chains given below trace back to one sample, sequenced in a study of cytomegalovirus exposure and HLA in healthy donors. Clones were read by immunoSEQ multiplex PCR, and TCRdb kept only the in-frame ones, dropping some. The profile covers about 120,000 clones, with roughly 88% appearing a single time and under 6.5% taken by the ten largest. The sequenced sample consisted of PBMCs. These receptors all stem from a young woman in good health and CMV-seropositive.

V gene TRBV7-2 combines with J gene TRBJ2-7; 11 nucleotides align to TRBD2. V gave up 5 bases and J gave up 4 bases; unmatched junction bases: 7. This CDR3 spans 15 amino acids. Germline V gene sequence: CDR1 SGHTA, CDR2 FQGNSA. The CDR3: CASSPRLAGRYEQYF. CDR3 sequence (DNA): TGTGCCAGCAGCCCCCGACTAGCGGGAAGGTACGAGCAGTACTTC.

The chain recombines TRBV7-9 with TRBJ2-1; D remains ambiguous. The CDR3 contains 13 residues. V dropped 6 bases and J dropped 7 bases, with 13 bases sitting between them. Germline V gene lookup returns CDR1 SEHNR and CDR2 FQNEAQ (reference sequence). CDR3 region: CASRNRDENEQFF. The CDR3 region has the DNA TGTGCCAGCAGGAACAGAGACGAGAATGAGCAGTTCTTC. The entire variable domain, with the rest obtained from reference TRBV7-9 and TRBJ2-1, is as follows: DTGVSQNPRHKITKRGQNVTFRCDPISEHNRLYWYRQTLGQGPEFLTYFQNEAQLEKSRLLSDRFSAERPKGSFSTLEIQRTEQGDSAMYLCASRNRDENEQFFGPGTRLTVL.

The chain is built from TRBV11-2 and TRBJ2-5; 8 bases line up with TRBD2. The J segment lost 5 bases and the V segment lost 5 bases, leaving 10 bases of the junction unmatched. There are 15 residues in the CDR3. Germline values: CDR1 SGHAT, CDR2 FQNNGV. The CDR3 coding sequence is TGTGCCAGCAGCCCCGTAGTTGGCGGGAGGGAGACCCAGTACTTC. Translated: CASSPVVGGRETQYF.

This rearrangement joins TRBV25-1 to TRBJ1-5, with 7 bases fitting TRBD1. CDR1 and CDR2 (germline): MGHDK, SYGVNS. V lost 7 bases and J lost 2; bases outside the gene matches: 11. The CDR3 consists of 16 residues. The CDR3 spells CASTLHRGVGNQPQHF. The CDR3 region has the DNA TGTGCCAGCACCTTGCACAGGGGAGTAGGCAATCAGCCCCAGCATTTT.

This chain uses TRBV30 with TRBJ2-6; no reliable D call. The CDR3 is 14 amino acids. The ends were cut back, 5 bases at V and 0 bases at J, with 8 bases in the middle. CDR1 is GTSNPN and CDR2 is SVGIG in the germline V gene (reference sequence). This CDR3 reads CAWEQHSGANVLTF. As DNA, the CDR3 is TGTGCCTGGGAACAGCACTCTGGGGCCAACGTCCTGACTTTC.